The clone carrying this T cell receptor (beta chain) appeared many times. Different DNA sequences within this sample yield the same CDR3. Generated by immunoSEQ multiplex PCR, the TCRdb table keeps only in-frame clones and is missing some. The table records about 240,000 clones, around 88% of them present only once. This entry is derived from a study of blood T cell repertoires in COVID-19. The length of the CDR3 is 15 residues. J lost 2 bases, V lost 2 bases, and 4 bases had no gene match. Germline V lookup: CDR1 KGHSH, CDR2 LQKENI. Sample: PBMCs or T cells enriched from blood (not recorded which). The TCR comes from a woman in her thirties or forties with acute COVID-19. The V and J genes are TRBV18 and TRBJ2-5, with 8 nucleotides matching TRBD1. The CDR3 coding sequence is TGTGCCAGCTCACCAAAACAGGGGGTTCAAGAGACCCAGTACTTC. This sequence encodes CASSPKQGVQETQYF.